These T cell receptor beta chains were read from a single sample in a study of blood T cell repertoires in COVID-19. The data were produced by immunoSEQ multiplex PCR, yet TCRdb's version contains in-frame clones alone and is incomplete. The table lists under 200,000 clones, around 80% of them singletons, with 5% to 8.5% in the top ten. Sequencing used peripheral blood. These receptors were collected from a man aged 65-85 years with active or convalescent COVID-19. Both conserved end residues are part of each CDR3. The D gene is left open where the match is weak. Clone size appears in some rows only: once, few, many, or a class for an expanded clone.

D,J,size,V,CDR3,DNA
TRBD1,TRBJ1-2,few,TRBV12-3/TRBV12-4,CASRETTGSGYTF,TGTGCCAGCAGGGAAACGACAGGGAGTGGCTACACCTTC
.,TRBJ2-1,.,TRBV2,CASSASSFYNEQFF,TGTGCCAGCAGTGCAAGCTCCTTCTACAATGAGCAGTTCTTC
.,TRBJ1-1,.,TRBV27,CASSWGQDTEAFF,TGTGCCAGCAGTTGGGGGCAGGACACTGAAGCTTTCTTT
TRBD1,TRBJ1-1,.,TRBV5-1,CASSFLGQGGMNTEAFF,TGCGCCAGCAGCTTTCTAGGACAGGGGGGAATGAACACTGAAGCTTTCTTT
TRBD1,TRBJ1-1,.,TRBV7-3,CASSYRGMAEAFF,TGTGCCAGCAGCTACAGGGGGATGGCTGAAGCTTTCTTT
TRBD2,TRBJ2-3,.,TRBV4-3,CASSPQSLRTSGGRNTQYF,TGCGCCAGCAGCCCCCAGTCCCTCAGGACTAGCGGGGGGAGAAATACGCAGTATTTT
TRBD1,TRBJ1-5,.,TRBV6-2/TRBV6-3,CASSWGQGGSQPQHF,TGTGCCAGCAGTTGGGGACAGGGAGGCAGTCAGCCCCAGCATTTT
.,TRBJ1-2,.,TRBV11-2,CASSSPAALYGYTF,TGTGCCAGCAGCTCCCCAGCAGCGCTCTATGGCTACACCTTC
TRBD2,TRBJ2-3,.,TRBV5-1,CASSLLAGGRETQYF,TGCGCCAGCAGCCTTCTAGCGGGAGGGAGGGAAACGCAGTATTTT
TRBD1,TRBJ1-5,.,TRBV11-3,CASTPGQGNQPQHF,TGTGCCAGCACCCCGGGACAGGGCAATCAGCCCCAGCATTTT
TRBD2,TRBJ2-1,.,TRBV18,CASSPRLTSGDNEQFF,TGTGCCAGCTCACCACGATTGACTAGCGGGGACAATGAGCAGTTCTTC
TRBD1,TRBJ1-1,once,TRBV7-9,CASRPTGGTEAFF,TGTGCCAGCAGACCGACAGGGGGTACTGAAGCTTTCTTT
.,TRBJ2-3,.,TRBV4-2,CASSQASRGAGTDTQYF,TGTGCCAGCAGCCAGGCCTCCCGGGGGGCAGGCACAGATACGCAGTATTTT
TRBD2,TRBJ2-2,.,TRBV27,CASSEQRNGLAGIANTGELFF,TGTGCCAGCAGCGAACAGCGCAACGGACTAGCGGGGATAGCGAACACCGGGGAGCTGTTTTTT
TRBD1,TRBJ2-7,.,TRBV7-8,CASSPDRGYEQYF,TGTGCCAGCAGTCCTGACAGGGGCTACGAGCAGTACTTC
TRBD1,TRBJ1-5,.,TRBV10-3,CAIRPGQGSNQPQHF,TGTGCCATCAGACCGGGACAGGGAAGCAATCAGCCCCAGCATTTT
TRBD1,TRBJ1-2,.,TRBV10-3,CAILGQGASGYTF,TGTGCCATCCTAGGACAGGGGGCTTCTGGCTACACCTTC
TRBD1,TRBJ2-5,.,TRBV5-1,CASSSTGGETQYF,TGCGCCAGCAGCTCGACAGGGGGGGAGACCCAGTACTTC
TRBD1,TRBJ2-6,.,TRBV9,CASSVGQGSGANVLTF,TGTGCCAGCAGCGTAGGACAGGGCTCTGGGGCCAACGTCCTGACTTTC
TRBD1,TRBJ2-5,once,TRBV3-1/TRBV3-2,CASSPTWGQGLWETQYF,TGTGCCAGCAGCCCTACGTGGGGACAGGGATTGTGGGAGACCCAGTACTTC